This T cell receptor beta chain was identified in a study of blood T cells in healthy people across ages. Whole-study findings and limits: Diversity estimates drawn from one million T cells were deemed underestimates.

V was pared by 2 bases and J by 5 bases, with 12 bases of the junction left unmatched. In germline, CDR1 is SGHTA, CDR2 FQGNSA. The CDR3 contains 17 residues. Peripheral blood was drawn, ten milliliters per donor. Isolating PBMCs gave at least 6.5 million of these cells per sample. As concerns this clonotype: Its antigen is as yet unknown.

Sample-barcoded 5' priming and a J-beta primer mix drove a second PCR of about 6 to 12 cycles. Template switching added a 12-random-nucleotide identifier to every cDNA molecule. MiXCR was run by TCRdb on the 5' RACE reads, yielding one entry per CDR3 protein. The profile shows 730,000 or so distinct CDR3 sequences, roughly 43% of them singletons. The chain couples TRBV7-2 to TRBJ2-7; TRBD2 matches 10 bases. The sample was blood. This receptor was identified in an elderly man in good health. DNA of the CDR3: TGTGCCAGCAGCTTAATGCCCCTAGCGGGAGCGGTCCACGAGCAGTACTTC. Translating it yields CASSLMPLAGAVHEQYF. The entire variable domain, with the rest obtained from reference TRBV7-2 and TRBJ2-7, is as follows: GAGVSQSPSNKVTEKGKDVELRCDPISGHTALYWYRQSLGQGLEFLIYFQGNSAPDKSGLPSDRFSAERTGGSVSTLTIQRTQQEDSAVYLCASSLMPLAGAVHEQYFGPGTRLTVT.